The clone carrying this TCR beta chain was picked up one time. The data stem from a study of control samples from healthy donors and cancer patients. This table comes from immunoSEQ multiplex PCR, and its TCRdb copy is limited to in-frame clones, with some not included. Among 80,000 or so clones listed, approximately 92% were seen once. This CDR3 comprises 15 residues. Germline V gene data show CDR1 as LNHDA and CDR2 as SQIVND (reference sequence). V lost 5 bases and J lost 0; bases outside the gene matches: 7. The chain links TRBV19 to TRBJ2-7; the match to TRBD1 covers 7 bases. Source material: blood. The source of this sequence is a woman between 55 and 75 years old in good health. The CDR3 DNA reads TGTGCCAGTAGTTCAAGCAGGGGGAGCTCCTACGAGCAGTACTTC. The encoded protein is CASSSSRGSSYEQYF.